The T cell receptor (beta chain) under discussion was sequenced for a study of cytomegalovirus exposure and HLA in healthy donors. To note about this clone: Antigen: not known.

CDR3 length equals 16 residues. Trimming removed 0 bases from V and 0 bases from J, with 8 bases in between. Germline V gene sequence: CDR1 MGHRA, CDR2 YSYEKL. The PCR was carried out with 60 Vbeta primers and 13 Jbeta primers. The protocol was immunoSEQ multiplex PCR, while the TCRdb copy is restricted to in-frame clones and leaves out a portion. The table records about 150,000 clones, less than 90% of them present only once. Notes on the study in general: V- and J-gene trimming of TCR beta was linked (in a later analysis) to a missense DCLRE1C variant. Researchers left out some V segments, among them TRBV6-2 and TRBV6-3, as indistinguishable. Specific recognition of CMV antigens was confirmed in vitro for three chains (all CMV-associated). The authors listed 164 TCR beta chains as cytomegalovirus-associated.

This sequence joins TRBV4-1 and TRBJ1-4; D call uncertain. Sequenced: PBMCs. The source is a woman younger than 35 in good health and CMV-seronegative. The CDR3 region is CASSQEIAPTNEKLFF. For the CDR3, the DNA is TGCGCCAGCAGCCAAGAGATAGCCCCAACTAATGAAAAACTGTTTTTT.